The sequence of this T cell receptor beta chain was determined in a study of T cell responses to AZD1222 COVID-19 vaccine. The study, taken as a whole, reports: Repertoire sampling was restricted to post-peak T cell response timepoints. The CD4 TCRs associated with vaccination extended across spike and predominated at 160-218 and 743-854. It was only a handful of AZD1222 recipients who were seropositive at baseline.

In the case of this clone: Its specificity is not known.

The CDR3 sequence is 16 residues long. CDR1 is SGHTA and CDR2 is FQGNSA in the germline V gene. The V and J ends lost 5 bases and 4 bases, in that order; junction bases with no gene match: 7. Repertoires were generated with immunoSEQ multiplex PCR, while TCRdb's copy carries only in-frame clones and drops some. Of about 170,000 clones in the sample, 87% were seen once. The genes are TRBV7-2 and TRBJ2-2; 10 positions match TRBD2. The clonotype was recovered from an adult who received the AZD1222 COVID-19 vaccine. The sequenced sample was peripheral blood, obtained 28 days after the second AZD1222 dose. The CDR3 region is CASSRVSGGTTGELFF. The CDR3 coding sequence is TGTGCCAGCAGCCGGGTTAGCGGGGGGACCACCGGGGAGCTGTTTTTT.